This T cell receptor (beta chain) was sequenced during a study of identical twins' blood T cells (dated by TCRdb to the early 2010s). Turning to the overall study: Roughly 50 million Illumina reads were obtained across about twelve libraries, of which six were alpha-chain libraries and six were beta-chain libraries. The study compared TCR alpha and beta chain repertoires of three pairs of monozygous twins using next-generation sequencing to assess genetic influence on repertoire formation.

This clonotype was recorded a few times. This receptor's antigen is unknown. Base quality data are lacking; no much larger clone is found one base away. Six healthy women forming three monozygous twin pairs were used as donors. All three twin pairs had been reared together, and it was thought likely that the same infectious agents and vaccines had been met by these twin pairs. TCR cDNA libraries were prepared from RNA that was isolated from peripheral blood mononuclear cells. Here is what the overall study found, with its caveats: Looking at the most abundant TCRbeta clonotypes, every donor had more CDR3 sequences in common with her twin than with unrelated donors. Environmental influences could not be excluded as an explanation for twin similarity, since twins were reared together. How many CDR3 clonotypes two donors shared depended mainly on the product of their cloneset sizes, and the twins did not clearly stray from this trend. Twin pairs were reported to be markedly more alike in V gene usage than unrelated donors were, even when looking at non-selected out-of-frame TCRbeta clonotypes. Validation by independent studies was stated to be required for the proposed role of the TCRalpha J segment in MHC recognition during thymic selection.

Libraries were constructed by 5' RACE. Sequencing was carried out with an Illumina Genome Analyzer IIx. RNA-based TCR cDNA libraries were prepared by a previously described protocol with several modifications. Sample-specific barcodes were introduced on both ends of each TCR cDNA library during cDNA synthesis and amplification to prevent cross-contamination. Per the original workflow: Between about 90,000 and nearly 550,000 clonotypes were identified per individual, with about 2.2 to 3.6 million CDR3-containing reads per library. After reads with improper barcode index combinations were thrown out, a cloneset for each library was built using the MiTCR software. While assembling CDR3 clonotypes, MiTCR corrected PCR and sequencing errors and either filtered or rescued low-quality reads. Artificial out-of-frame clonotypes were mapped to in-frame sequences, with one indel allowed in the CDR3, and then removed. Similarity in V and J gene usage between donors was calculated as the Jensen-Shannon divergence divided by the mean entropy. Clones were called with MiXCR by TCRdb after fastp trimmed the public reads at Q25, and only in-frame beta chains were retained. One record per CDR3 amino acid sequence lists the most common genes and DNA. What appears here as the V and J calls and clone size reflects TCRdb's work, not the paper's. The sample table contains a few hundred thousand distinct CDR3 sequences; only one count was recorded for roughly 27% of them. The top ten constitute about 6.1% of the sample.

CDR1 and CDR2 are read off the germline V gene as MNHNS and SASEGT. The CDR3 goes from the cysteine to the phenylalanine over 13 residues. CDR3 DNA is the only sequence kept; it has 39 bases, read in frame from the first base. V loses 6 bases of germline sequence and J loses 4 bases, and the interval between the two ends is 10 bases. The clonotype comes from a woman between 18 and 49 years old in good health. Material for sequencing was PBMCs. The rearranged chain carries TRBV6-1 and TRBJ1-5; TRBD1 could be the D gene, as 6 bases match. The DNA sequence is given as TGTGCCAGCAGAGGGGGATGGAATCAGCCCCAGCATTTT. This is translated as CASRGGWNQPQHF.